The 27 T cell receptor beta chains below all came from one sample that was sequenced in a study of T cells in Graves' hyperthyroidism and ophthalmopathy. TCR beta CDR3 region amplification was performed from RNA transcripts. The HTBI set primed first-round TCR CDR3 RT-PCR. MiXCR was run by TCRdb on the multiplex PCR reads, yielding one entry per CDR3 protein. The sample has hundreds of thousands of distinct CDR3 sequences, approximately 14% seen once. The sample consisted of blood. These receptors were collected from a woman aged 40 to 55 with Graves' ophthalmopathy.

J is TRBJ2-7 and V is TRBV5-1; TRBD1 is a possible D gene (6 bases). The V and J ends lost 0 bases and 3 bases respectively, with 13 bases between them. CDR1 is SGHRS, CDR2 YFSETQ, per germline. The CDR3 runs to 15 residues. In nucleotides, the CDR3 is TGCGCCAGCAGCTTGGGGGGGCAGGGGCGCTACGAGCAGTACTTC. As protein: CASSLGGQGRYEQYF.

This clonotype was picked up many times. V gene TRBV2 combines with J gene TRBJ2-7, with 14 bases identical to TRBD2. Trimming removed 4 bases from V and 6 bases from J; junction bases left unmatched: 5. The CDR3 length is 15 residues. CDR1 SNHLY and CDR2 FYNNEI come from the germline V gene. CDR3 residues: CASSVFGLAGGEQYF. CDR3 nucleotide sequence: TGTGCCAGCAGTGTATTCGGACTAGCGGGAGGCGAGCAGTACTTC. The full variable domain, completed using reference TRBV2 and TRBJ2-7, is EPEVTQTPSHQVTQMGQEVILRCVPISNHLYFYWYRQILGQKVEFLVSFYNNEISEKSEIFDDQFSVERPDGSNFTLKIRSTKLEDSAMYFCASSVFGLAGGEQYFGPGTRLTVT.

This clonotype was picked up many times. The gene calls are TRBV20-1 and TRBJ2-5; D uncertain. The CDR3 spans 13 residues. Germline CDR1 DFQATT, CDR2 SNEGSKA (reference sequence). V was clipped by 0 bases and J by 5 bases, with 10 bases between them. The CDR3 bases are TGCAGTGCTAGAGATCGGGCGTGGGAGACCCAGTACTTC. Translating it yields CSARDRAWETQYF.

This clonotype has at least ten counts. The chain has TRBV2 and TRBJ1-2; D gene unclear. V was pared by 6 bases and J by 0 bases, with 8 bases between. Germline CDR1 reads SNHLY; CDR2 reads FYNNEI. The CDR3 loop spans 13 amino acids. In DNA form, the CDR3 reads TGTGCCAGCAGAGCGGCGTCTAACTATGGCTACACCTTC. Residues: CASRAASNYGYTF.

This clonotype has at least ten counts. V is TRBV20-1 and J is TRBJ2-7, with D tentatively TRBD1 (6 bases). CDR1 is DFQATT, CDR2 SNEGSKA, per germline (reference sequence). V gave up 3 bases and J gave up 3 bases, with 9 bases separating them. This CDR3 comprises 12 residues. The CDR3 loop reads CSARRDNYEQYF. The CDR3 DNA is TGCAGTGCTAGGAGGGACAACTACGAGCAGTACTTC.

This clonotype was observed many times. CDR3: CASSPSGLTNTGELFF. CDR3 coding DNA: TGCGCCAGCAGCCCCAGCGGACTGACGAACACCGGGGAGCTGTTTTTT. This chain connects TRBV5-1 to TRBJ2-2, with D maybe TRBD2 (5 bases). Germline CDR1 and CDR2: SGHRS and YFSETQ. The CDR3 covers 16 residues. V lost 4 bases and J 0 bases, leaving 13 bases between the germline ends.

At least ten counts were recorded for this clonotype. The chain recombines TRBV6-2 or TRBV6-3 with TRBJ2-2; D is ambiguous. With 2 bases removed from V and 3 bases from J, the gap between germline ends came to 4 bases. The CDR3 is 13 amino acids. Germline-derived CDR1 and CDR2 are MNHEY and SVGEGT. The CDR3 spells CASSYTHTGELFF. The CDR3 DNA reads TGTGCCAGCAGTTACACCCACACCGGGGAGCTGTTTTTT.

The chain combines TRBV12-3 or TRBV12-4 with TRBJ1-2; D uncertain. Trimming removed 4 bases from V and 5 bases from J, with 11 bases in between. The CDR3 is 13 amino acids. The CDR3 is CASSSSGIYGYTF. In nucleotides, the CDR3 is TGTGCCAGCAGTTCCTCAGGAATTTATGGCTACACCTTC.

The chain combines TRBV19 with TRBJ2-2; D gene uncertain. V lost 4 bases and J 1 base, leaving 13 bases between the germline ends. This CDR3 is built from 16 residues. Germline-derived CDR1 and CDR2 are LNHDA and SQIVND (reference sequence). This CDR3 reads CASSRYPERNTGELFF. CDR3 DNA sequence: TGTGCCAGTAGTAGGTATCCTGAGAGGAACACCGGGGAGCTGTTTTTT.

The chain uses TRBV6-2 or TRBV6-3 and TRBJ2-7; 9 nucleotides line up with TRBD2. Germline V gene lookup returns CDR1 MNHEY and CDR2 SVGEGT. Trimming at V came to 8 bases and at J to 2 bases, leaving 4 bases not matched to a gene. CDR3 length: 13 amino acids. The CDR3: CASVGGRAYEQYF. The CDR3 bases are TGTGCCAGCGTCGGCGGGAGGGCCTACGAGCAGTACTTC.

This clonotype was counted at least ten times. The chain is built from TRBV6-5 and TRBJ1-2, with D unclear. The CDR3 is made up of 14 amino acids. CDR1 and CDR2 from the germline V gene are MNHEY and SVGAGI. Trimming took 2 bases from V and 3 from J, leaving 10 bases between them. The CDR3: CASSYRAGYYGYTF. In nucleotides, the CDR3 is TGTGCCAGCAGTTACCGGGCCGGGTACTATGGCTACACCTTC.

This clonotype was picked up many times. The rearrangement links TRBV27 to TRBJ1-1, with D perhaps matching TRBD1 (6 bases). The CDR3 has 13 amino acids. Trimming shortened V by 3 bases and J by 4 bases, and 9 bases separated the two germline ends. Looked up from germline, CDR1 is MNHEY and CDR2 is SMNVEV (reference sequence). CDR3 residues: CASSFYRATEAFF. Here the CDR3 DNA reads TGTGCCAGCAGTTTCTACAGGGCCACTGAAGCTTTCTTT.

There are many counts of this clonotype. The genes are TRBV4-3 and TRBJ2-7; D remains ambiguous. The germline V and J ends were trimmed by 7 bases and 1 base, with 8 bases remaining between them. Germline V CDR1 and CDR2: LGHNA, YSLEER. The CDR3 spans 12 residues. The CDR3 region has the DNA TGCGCCAGCATCTTCGCATCCTACGAGCAGTACTTC. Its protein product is CASIFASYEQYF.

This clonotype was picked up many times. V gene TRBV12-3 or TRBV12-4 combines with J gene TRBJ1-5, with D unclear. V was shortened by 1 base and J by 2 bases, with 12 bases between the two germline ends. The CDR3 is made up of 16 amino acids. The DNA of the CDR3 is TGTGCCAGCAGTTTAGAACTTTACGGGGGCAATCAGCCCCAGCATTTT. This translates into CASSLELYGGNQPQHF.

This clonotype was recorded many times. The CDR3 DNA follows: TGTGCCAGCAGTCCGCTCCCTTCGAACACTGAAGCTTTCTTT. Its translation is CASSPLPSNTEAFF. This chain connects TRBV6-5 to TRBJ1-1; D ambiguous. Deletions cut 5 bases from V and 1 base from J, with 11 bases between. This CDR3 region has 14 residues. The germline V gene encodes CDR1 MNHEY and CDR2 SVGAGI.

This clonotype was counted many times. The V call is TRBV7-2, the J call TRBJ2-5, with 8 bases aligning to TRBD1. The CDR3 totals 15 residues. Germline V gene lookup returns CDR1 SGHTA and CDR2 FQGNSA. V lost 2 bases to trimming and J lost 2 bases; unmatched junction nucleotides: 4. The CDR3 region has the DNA TGTGCCAGCAGCTTAAGCAGGGGGCGACAAGAGACCCAGTACTTC. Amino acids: CASSLSRGRQETQYF.

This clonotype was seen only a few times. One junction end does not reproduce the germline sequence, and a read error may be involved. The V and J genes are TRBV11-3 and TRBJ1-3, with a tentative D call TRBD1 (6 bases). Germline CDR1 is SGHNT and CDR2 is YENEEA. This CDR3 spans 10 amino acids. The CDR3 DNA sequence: TGTGCCAGCAGCTTTAAACAGGGCTCTTTT. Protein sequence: CASSFKQGSF.

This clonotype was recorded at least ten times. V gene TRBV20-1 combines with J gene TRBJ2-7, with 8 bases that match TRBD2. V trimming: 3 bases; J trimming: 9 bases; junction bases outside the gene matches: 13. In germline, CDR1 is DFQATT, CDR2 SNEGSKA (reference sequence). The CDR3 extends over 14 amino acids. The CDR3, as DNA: TGCAGTGCTAGGCTCAGCGGGAGCGGTTCGCGGCAGTACTTC. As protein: CSARLSGSGSRQYF.

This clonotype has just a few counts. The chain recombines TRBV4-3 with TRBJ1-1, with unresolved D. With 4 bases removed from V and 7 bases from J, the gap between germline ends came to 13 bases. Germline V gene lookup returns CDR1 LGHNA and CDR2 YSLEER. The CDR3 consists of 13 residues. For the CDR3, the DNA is TGCGCCAGCAGCCTTACGGAAGAGAATGAAGCTTTCTTT. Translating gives CASSLTEENEAFF.

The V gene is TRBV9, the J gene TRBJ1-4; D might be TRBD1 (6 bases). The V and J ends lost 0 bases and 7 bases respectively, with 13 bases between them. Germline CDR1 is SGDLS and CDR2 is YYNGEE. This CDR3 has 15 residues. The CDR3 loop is CASSVGGARGEKLFF. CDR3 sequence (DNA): TGTGCCAGCAGCGTAGGGGGGGCCCGGGGTGAAAAACTGTTTTTT. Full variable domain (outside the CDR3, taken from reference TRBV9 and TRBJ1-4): DSGVTQTPKHLITATGQRVTLRCSPRSGDLSVYWYQQSLDQGLQFLIQYYNGEERAKGNILERFSAQQFPDLHSELNLSSLELGDSALYFCASSVGGARGEKLFFGSGTQLSVL.

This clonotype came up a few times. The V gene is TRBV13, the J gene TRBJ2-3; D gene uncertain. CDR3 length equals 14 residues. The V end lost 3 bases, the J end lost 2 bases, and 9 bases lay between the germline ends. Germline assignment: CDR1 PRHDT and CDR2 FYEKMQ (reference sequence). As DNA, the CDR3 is TGTGCCAGCAGCTTCGGGCGGAACACAGATACGCAGTATTTT. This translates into CASSFGRNTDTQYF.

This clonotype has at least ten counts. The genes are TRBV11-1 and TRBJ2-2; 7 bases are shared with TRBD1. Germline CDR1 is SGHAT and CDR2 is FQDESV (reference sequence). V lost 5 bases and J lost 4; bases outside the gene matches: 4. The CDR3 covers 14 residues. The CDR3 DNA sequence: TGTGCCAGCAGCAATACAGGGGTCACCGGGGAGCTGTTTTTT. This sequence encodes CASSNTGVTGELFF.

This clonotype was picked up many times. The CDR3 sequence: CASSFGGYTF. DNA for the CDR3: TGTGCCAGCAGTTTCGGGGGCTACACCTTC. The chain is built from TRBV28 and TRBJ1-2; D not resolved. The germline V gene has CDR1 MDHEN and CDR2 SYDVKM. Trimming pared 3 bases from V and 8 bases from J, leaving 4 bases between. This CDR3 region has 10 residues.

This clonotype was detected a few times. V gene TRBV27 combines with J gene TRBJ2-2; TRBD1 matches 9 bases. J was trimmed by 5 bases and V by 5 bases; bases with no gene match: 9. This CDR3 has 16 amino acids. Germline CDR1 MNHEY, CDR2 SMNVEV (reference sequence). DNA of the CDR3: TGTGCCAGCAGTCTCCCCGGGACAGGGAATACCGGGGAGCTGTTTTTT. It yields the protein CASSLPGTGNTGELFF.

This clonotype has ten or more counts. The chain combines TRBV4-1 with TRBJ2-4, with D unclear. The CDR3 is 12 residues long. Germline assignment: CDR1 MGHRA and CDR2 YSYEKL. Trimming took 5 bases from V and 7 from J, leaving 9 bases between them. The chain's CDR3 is CASSEPRNIQYF. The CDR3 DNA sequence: TGCGCCAGCAGCGAACCCAGGAACATTCAGTACTTC.

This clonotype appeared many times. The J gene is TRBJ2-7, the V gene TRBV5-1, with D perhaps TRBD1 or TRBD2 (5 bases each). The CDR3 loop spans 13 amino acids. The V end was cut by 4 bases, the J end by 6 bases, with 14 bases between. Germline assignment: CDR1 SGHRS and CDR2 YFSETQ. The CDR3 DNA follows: TGCGCCAGCAGCCAGGGACCCTGGGGCGAGCAGTACTTC. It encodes CASSQGPWGEQYF. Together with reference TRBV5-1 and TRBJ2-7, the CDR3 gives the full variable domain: KAGVTQTPRYLIKTRGQQVTLSCSPISGHRSVSWYQQTPGQGLQFLFEYFSETQRNKGNFPGRFSGRQFSNSRSEMNVSTLELGDSALYLCASSQGPWGEQYFGPGTRLTVT.

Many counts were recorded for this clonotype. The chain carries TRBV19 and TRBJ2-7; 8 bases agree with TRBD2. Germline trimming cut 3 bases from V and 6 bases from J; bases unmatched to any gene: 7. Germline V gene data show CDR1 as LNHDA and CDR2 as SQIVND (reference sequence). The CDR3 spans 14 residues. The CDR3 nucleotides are TGTGCCAGTAGTATGTTCTCGGCGGGAGGCGAGCAGTACTTC. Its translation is CASSMFSAGGEQYF.